This T cell receptor beta chain was identified during a study of blood T cell repertoires in COVID-19. Assay: immunoSEQ multiplex PCR; the TCRdb copy retains only in-frame clones and omits some. The table lists 70,000 to 90,000 clones, 88% of them singletons. V was clipped by 0 bases and J by 4 bases, with 8 bases between them. Germline V gene lookup returns CDR1 SGHKS and CDR2 YYEKEE (reference sequence). The CDR3 loop spans 14 amino acids. The receptor was isolated from a human donor in a cohort sampled during active COVID-19. Sequencing was done on a sample of peripheral blood. The chain is built from TRBV5-5 and TRBJ2-1; perhaps TRBD2 as D (6 bases). CDR3 loop: CASSLATSYNEQFF. The CDR3 nucleotides are TGTGCCAGCAGCTTGGCGACTAGTTACAATGAGCAGTTCTTC.